This section outlines one T cell receptor beta chain sequence together with its context. The age range of participants was about 18 to 100 years, with residence in around 22 US areas. The CDR3 has 14 residues. V dropped 2 bases and J dropped 2; count of bases not matched to a gene: 4. The germline gives CDR1 SGHRS, CDR2 YFSETQ. The sample comes from a study of blood T cell repertoires in COVID-19. About the research overall: T cells, B-cell-depleted T cells, or PBMCs provided the cDNA or gDNA that served as material.

Assay used: immunoSEQ multiplex PCR; TCRdb lists only in-frame clones, some missing. The data contain a few hundred thousand clones, more than 75% of them singletons. The specimen was PBMCs or T cells enriched from blood (not recorded which). The chain recombines TRBV5-1 with TRBJ2-7, with 7 nucleotides matching TRBD2. This clonotype was obtained from a woman under 30 who had recovered from COVID-19. The CDR3 protein is CASSFDGTTYEQYF. In DNA form, the CDR3 reads TGCGCCAGCAGCTTCGACGGGACTACCTACGAGCAGTACTTC. The variable domain in full, completed from reference TRBV5-1 and TRBJ2-7, reads KAGVTQTPRYLIKTRGQQVTLSCSPISGHRSVSWYQQTPGQGLQFLFEYFSETQRNKGNFPGRFSGRQFSNSRSEMNVSTLELGDSALYLCASSFDGTTYEQYFGPGTRLTVT.